This T cell receptor beta chain comes out of a study of T cell repertoires in cytomegalovirus infection. Study details: It can be stated that public TCR beta signatures indicated CMV infection as well as a matching HLA type. Study findings and constraints: HLA-C-restricted CMV-specific TCR beta clonotypes prevailed in the ex vivo response.

TCRdb reprocessed the reads with MiXCR, giving one entry per CDR3 protein. The sample records around 550,000 distinct CDR3 sequences, 26% being singletons. Of note for this clonotype: As yet, its antigen is unknown.

Germline lookup yields CDR1 MDHEN and CDR2 SYDVKM. There are 14 residues in the CDR3. Trimming stripped 6 bases from V and 6 bases from J, with 17 bases between. The gene calls are TRBV28 and TRBJ1-2; the D gene is possibly TRBD1 (5 bases). Sequenced material: PBMCs. This TCR was recovered from a human donor in good health (CMV status not recorded). Some clones in this sample may be carry-over from other donors' samples. The CDR3: CASRAGTQEHGYTF. CDR3 nucleotides: TGTGCCAGCAGAGCCGGGACCCAGGAACATGGCTACACCTTC.